A selection of T cell receptor beta chains follows, all from one sample in a study of cytomegalovirus exposure and HLA in healthy donors. Here immunoSEQ multiplex PCR was the method, and the copy in TCRdb shows in-frame clones only, minus some. Of under 130,000 clones listed, about 88% are singletons. The specimen sequenced was PBMCs. The source is a woman younger than 35 in good health and CMV-seropositive. Each CDR3 is given with its conserved first and last residue.

CDR3 protein	J gene	V gene
CASSLGTGADGYTF	TRBJ1-2	TRBV5-1
CASKGGLAFDTDTQYF	TRBJ2-3	TRBV19
CASSDRGRNTEAFF	TRBJ1-1	TRBV27
CAGSGRVTDTQYF	TRBJ2-3	TRBV5-6
CASSLVGLAQETQYF	TRBJ2-5	TRBV5-1
CASSLPTGGAGANVLTF	TRBJ2-6	TRBV7-8
CASSHLGQGSDTQYF	TRBJ2-3	TRBV4-1
CAWRLNLWPGELFF	TRBJ2-2	TRBV30
CASRETGSGNQPQHF	TRBJ1-5	TRBV5-1
CASSSQGVDYGYTF	TRBJ1-2	TRBV5-4
CASSRALGLAGGNTGELFF	TRBJ2-2	TRBV4-1
CASSLGGKGTDTQYF	TRBJ2-3	TRBV5-1
CAISIPGLAGISDTQYF	TRBJ2-3	TRBV10-3
CASSEAGGPNEQFF	TRBJ2-1	TRBV6-4
CASSLFSRSSYNEQFF	TRBJ2-1	TRBV7-8
CASTTPGEGYTF	TRBJ1-2	TRBV25-1
CASRVGQGLSYEQYF	TRBJ2-7	TRBV6-5
CASSSGTSGRALKGDTQYF	TRBJ2-3	TRBV7-6
CATSGQGRGDTQYF	TRBJ2-3	TRBV15
CASSSGTGGEKLFF	TRBJ1-4	TRBV5-6
CASSPRQGLRGANVLTF	TRBJ2-6	TRBV28
CASSWGEIAGNTIYF	TRBJ1-3	TRBV5-1
CASRRDTSSYNEQFF	TRBJ2-1	TRBV28
CASSLARVSDNEQFF	TRBJ2-1	TRBV7-2
CASRRSGRTDEQYF	TRBJ2-7	TRBV6-5
CASSLSGGRNEQFF	TRBJ2-1	TRBV5-1
CAWIPGTSGERETQYF	TRBJ2-5	TRBV30
CASSSPRTGDSPLHF	TRBJ1-6	TRBV10-2
CASSDLQNYGYTF	TRBJ1-2	TRBV25-1
CASSLDMQGPYEQYF	TRBJ2-7	TRBV5-1
CASSQEMGQGTYEQYF	TRBJ2-7	TRBV4-1
CSVVGSGNYGYTF	TRBJ1-2	TRBV29-1
CASSRTGGNQPQHF	TRBJ1-5	TRBV28
CASSLWARGSYNEQFF	TRBJ2-1	TRBV5-1
CAISAGSGRHNEQFF	TRBJ2-1	TRBV10-3
CASSASGPTGELFF	TRBJ2-2	TRBV19
CASSETYYEQYF	TRBJ2-7	TRBV2
CASSLRGAGGSSNEQFF	TRBJ2-1	TRBV7-3
CASRKKGGIGNQPQHF	TRBJ1-5	TRBV19
CASNDPGTGNTIYF	TRBJ1-3	TRBV6-5
CASSRSGDLTEAFF	TRBJ1-1	TRBV6-6
CASRERTGYGYTF	TRBJ1-2	TRBV2